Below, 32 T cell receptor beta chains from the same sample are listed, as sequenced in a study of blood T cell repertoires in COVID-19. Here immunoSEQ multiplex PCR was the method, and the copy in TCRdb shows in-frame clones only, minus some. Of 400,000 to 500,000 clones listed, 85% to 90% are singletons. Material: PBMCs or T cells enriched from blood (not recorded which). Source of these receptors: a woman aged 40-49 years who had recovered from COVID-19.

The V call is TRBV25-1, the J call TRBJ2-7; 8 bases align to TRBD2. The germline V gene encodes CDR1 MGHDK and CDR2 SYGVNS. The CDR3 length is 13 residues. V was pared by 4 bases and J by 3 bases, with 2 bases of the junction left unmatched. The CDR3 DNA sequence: TGTGCCAGCAGTGCACTAGCGGACTACGAGCAGTACTTC. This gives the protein CASSALADYEQYF.

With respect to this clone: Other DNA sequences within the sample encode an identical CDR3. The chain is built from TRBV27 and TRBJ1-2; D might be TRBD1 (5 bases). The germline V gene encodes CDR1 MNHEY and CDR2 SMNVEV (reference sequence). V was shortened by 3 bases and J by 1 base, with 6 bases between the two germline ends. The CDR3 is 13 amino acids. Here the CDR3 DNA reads TGTGCCAGCAGTTTGCAGGGTAACTATGGCTACACCTTC. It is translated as CASSLQGNYGYTF.

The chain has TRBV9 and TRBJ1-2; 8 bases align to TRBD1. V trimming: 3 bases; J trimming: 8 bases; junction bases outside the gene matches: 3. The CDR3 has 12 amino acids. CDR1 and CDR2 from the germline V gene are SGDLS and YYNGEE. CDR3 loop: CASSGQGRGYTF. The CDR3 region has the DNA TGTGCCAGCAGCGGACAGGGGAGAGGCTACACCTTC.

CDR3 nucleotides: TGTGCCATCAGTGGAAAGGGGGCAGCGGGAGTGCCCGGGGAGCTGTTTTTT. Translated, it gives CAISGKGAAGVPGELFF. This chain uses TRBV10-3 with TRBJ2-2; the D gene is possibly TRBD2 (8 bases). The germline CDR1 and CDR2 sequences are ENHRY and SYGVKD. The germline V and J ends were trimmed by 4 bases and 6 bases, with 21 bases remaining between them. This CDR3 is 17 amino acids long.

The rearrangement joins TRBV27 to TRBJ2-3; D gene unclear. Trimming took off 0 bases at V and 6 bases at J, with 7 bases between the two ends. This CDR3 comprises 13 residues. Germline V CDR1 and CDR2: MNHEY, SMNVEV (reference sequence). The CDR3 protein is CASSLSNPDTQYF. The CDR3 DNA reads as TGTGCCAGCAGTTTATCTAATCCGGATACGCAGTATTTT.

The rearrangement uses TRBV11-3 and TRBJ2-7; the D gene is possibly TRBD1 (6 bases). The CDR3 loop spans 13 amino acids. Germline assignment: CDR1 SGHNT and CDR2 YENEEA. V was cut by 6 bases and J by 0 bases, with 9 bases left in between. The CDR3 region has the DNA TGTGCCAGCAGTAGGGGGACCTCCTACGAGCAGTACTTC. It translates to CASSRGTSYEQYF.

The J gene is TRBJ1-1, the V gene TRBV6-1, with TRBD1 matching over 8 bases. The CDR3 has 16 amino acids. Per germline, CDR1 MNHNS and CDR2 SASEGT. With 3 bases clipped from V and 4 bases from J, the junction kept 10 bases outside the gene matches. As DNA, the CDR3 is TGTGCCAGCAGTGAGAGGTCGACAGGGGTGGCCACTGAAGCTTTCTTT. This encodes CASSERSTGVATEAFF.

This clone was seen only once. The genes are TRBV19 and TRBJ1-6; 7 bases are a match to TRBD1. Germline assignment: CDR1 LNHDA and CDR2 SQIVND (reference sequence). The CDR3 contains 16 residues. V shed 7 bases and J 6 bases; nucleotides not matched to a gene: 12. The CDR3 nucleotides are TGTGCCAGTACCCTGGGGTGGGACAGATTTAATTCACCCCTCCACTTT. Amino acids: CASTLGWDRFNSPLHF.

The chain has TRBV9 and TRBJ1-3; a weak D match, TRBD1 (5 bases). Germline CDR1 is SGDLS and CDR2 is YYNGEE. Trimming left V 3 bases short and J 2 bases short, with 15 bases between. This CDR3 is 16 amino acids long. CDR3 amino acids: CASSARGGNAGNTIYF. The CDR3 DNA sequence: TGTGCCAGCAGCGCAAGGGGCGGAAACGCTGGAAACACCATATATTTT.

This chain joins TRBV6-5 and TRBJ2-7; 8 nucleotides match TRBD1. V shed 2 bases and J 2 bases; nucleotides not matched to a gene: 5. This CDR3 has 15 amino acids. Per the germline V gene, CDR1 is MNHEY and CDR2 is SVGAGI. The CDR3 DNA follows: TGTGCCAGCAGTTACCAGCAGGACAGGGCCTACGAGCAGTACTTC. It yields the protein CASSYQQDRAYEQYF.

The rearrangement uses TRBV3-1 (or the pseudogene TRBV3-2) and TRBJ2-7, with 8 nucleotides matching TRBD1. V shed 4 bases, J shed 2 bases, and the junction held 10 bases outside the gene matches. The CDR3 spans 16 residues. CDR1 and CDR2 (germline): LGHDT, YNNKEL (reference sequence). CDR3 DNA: TGTGCCAGCAGCCGATCCCACAGGGGGAGCACCTACGAGCAGTACTTC. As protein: CASSRSHRGSTYEQYF.

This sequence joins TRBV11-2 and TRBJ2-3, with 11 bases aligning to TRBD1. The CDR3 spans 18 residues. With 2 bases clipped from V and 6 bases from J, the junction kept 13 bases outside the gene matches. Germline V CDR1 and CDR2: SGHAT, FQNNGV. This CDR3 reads CASSLFPGSGQGEDTQYF. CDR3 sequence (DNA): TGTGCCAGCAGCTTATTTCCTGGGTCGGGACAGGGGGAGGATACGCAGTATTTT.

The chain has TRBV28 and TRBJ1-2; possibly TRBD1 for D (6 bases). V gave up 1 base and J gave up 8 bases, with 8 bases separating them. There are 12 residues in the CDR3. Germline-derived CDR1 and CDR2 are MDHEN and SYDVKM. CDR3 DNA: TGTGCCAGCAGTTTATCAGGGGCCGGCTACACCTTC. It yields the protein CASSLSGAGYTF.

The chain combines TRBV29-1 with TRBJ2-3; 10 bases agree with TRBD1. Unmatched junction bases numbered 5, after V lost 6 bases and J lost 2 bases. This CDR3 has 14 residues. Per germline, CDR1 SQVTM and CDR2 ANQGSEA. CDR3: CSVRDRGPTDTQYF. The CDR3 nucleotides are TGCAGCGTACGGGACAGGGGCCCCACAGATACGCAGTATTTT.

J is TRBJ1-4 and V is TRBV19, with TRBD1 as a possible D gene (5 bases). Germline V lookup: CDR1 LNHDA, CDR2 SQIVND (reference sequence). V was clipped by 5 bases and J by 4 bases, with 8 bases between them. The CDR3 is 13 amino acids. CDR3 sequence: CASSPGLNEKLFF. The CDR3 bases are TGTGCCAGTAGTCCAGGGCTTAATGAAAAACTGTTTTTT. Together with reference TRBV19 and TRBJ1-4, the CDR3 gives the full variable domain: DGGITQSPKYLFRKEGQNVTLSCEQNLNHDAMYWYRQDPGQGLRLIYYSQIVNDFQKGDIAEGYSVSREKKESFPLTVTSAQKNPTAFYLCASSPGLNEKLFFGSGTQLSVL.

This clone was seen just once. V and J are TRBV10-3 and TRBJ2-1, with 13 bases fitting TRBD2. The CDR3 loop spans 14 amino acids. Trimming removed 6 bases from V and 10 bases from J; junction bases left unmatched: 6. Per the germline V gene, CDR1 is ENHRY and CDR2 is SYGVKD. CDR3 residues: CAIRRLAGGGEQFF. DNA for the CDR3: TGTGCCATCAGGAGACTAGCGGGAGGAGGAGAGCAGTTCTTC.

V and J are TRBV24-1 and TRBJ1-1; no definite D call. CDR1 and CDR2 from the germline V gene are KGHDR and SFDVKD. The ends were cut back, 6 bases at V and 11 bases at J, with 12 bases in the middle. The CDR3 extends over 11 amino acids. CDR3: CATSRQGWAFF. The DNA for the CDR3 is TGTGCCACCAGTAGACAAGGATGGGCTTTCTTT.

CDR3 amino acids: CASSLVDRVGGYTF. Here the CDR3 DNA reads TGTGCCAGCAGCTTAGTCGACAGGGTGGGTGGCTACACCTTC. V usage is TRBV7-2 and J usage is TRBJ1-2, with TRBD1 matching over 7 bases. The CDR3 length is 14 residues. The germline CDR1 and CDR2 sequences are SGHTA and FQGNSA. J gave up 7 bases and V 1 base, and 6 bases lay outside the gene matches.

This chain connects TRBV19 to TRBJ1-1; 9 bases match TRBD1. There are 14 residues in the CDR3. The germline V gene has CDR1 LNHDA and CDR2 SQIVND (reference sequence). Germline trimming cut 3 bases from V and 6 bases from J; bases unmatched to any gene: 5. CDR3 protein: CASSIWDREAEAFF. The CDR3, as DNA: TGTGCCAGTAGTATTTGGGACAGGGAGGCTGAAGCTTTCTTT. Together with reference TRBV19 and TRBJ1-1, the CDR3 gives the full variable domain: DGGITQSPKYLFRKEGQNVTLSCEQNLNHDAMYWYRQDPGQGLRLIYYSQIVNDFQKGDIAEGYSVSREKKESFPLTVTSAQKNPTAFYLCASSIWDREAEAFFGQGTRLTVV.

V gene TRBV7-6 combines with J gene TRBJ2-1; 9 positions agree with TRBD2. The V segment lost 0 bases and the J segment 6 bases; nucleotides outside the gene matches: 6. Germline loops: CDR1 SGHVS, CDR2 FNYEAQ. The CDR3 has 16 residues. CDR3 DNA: TGTGCCAGCAGCTTAGCGGTCGCGGGAGGGACCAATGAGCAGTTCTTC. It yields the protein CASSLAVAGGTNEQFF.

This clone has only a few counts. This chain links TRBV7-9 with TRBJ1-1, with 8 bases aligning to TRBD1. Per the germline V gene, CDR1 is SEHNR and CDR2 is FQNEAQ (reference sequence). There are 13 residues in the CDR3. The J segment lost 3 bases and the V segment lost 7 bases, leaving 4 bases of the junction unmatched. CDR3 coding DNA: TGTGCCAGCATACGACAGGGGCACACTGAAGCTTTCTTT. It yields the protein CASIRQGHTEAFF.

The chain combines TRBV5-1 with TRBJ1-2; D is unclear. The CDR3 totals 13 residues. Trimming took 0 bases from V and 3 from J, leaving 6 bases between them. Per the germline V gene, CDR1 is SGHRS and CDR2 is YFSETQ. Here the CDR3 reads CASSLAGDYGYTF. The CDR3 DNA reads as TGCGCCAGCAGCTTGGCCGGGGACTATGGCTACACCTTC.

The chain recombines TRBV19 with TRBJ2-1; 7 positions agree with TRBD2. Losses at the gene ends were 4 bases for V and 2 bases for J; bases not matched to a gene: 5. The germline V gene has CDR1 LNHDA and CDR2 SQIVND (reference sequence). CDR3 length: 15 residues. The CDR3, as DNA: TGTGCCAGTAGTAGGACTAGTGACACCTACAATGAGCAGTTCTTC. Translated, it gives CASSRTSDTYNEQFF.

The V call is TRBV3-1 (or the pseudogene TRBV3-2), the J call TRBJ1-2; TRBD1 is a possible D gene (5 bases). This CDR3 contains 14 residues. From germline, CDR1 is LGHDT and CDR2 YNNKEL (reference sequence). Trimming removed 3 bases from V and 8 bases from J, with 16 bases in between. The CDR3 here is CASSQGPNRSGYTF. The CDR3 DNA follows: TGTGCCAGCAGCCAGGGCCCTAACAGGTCGGGCTACACCTTC.

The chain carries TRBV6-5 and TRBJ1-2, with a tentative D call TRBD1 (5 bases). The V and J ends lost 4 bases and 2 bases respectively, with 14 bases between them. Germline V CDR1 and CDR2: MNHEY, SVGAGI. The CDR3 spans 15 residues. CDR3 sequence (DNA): TGTGCCAGCAGTTCTCCTACAGGAACCAACTATGGCTACACCTTC. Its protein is CASSSPTGTNYGYTF.

The CDR3 sequence: CASSLYRQGNGEKLFF. CDR3 DNA: TGTGCCAGCAGCTTATATCGACAGGGGAATGGTGAAAAACTGTTTTTT. The V call is TRBV7-2, the J call TRBJ1-4; 8 bases match TRBD1. V shed 2 bases and J 7 bases; nucleotides not matched to a gene: 9. In germline, CDR1 is SGHTA, CDR2 FQGNSA. The CDR3 sequence is 16 residues long.

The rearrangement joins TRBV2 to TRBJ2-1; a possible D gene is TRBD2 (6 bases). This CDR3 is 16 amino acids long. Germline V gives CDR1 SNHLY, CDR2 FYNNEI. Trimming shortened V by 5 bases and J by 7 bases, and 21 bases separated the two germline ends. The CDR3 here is CASSSWDGRALNEQFF. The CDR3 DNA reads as TGTGCCAGCAGTTCTTGGGACGGGAGAGCGTTGAATGAGCAGTTCTTC.

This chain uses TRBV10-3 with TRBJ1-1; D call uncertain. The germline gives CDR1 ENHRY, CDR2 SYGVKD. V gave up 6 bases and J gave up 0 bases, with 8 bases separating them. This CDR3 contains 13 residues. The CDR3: CAIRVGMNTEAFF. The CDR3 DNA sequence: TGTGCCATCAGGGTGGGCATGAACACTGAAGCTTTCTTT.

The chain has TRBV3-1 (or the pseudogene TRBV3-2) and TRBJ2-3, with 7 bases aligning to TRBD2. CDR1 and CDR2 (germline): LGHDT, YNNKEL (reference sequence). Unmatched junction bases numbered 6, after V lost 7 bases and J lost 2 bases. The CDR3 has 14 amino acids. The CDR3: CASTSAGDTDTQYF. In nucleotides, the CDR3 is TGTGCCAGCACCTCGGCGGGAGACACAGATACGCAGTATTTT.

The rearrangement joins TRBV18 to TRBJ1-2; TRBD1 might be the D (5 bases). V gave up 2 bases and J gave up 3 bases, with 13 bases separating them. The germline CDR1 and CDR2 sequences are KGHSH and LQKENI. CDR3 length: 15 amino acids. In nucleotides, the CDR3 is TGTGCCAGCTCACCAGGGTCTGCAGGGTACTATGGCTACACCTTC. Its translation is CASSPGSAGYYGYTF.

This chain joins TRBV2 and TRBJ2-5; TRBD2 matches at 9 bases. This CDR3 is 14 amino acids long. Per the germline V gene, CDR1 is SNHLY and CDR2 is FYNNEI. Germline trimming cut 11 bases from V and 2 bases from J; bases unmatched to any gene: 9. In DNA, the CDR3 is TGTGCCGCTCCGGGACTAGCAACACAAGAGACCCAGTACTTC. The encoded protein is CAAPGLATQETQYF.

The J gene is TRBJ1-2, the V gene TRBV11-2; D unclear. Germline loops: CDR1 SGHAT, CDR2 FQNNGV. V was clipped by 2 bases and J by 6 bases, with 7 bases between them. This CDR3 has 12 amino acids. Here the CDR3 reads CASSLWEDGYTF. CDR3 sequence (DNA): TGTGCCAGCAGCTTATGGGAGGATGGCTACACCTTC.